The rows below give T cell receptor beta chains drawn from one sample of a study of T cell repertoires in cytomegalovirus infection. MiXCR was run by TCRdb on the reads, yielding one entry per CDR3 protein. Here the sample spans around 270,000 distinct CDR3 sequences, around 8.7% being singletons. The sequenced sample consisted of PBMCs. These receptors were obtained from a human donor in good health (CMV status not recorded). Some clones in this sample may be carry-over from other donors' samples. The CDR3 runs from the conserved cysteine through the conserved F or W. A D gene is named only where the DNA matches it firmly. The size field is filled for only some rows; it gives once, few, many or a size class.

v_gene: TRBV11-3; abundance: many; len: 15; d_gene: NA; j_gene: TRBJ2-7; CDR3aa: CASSLGTGGTYEQYF
v_gene: TRBV27; abundance: NA; len: 13; d_gene: NA; j_gene: TRBJ1-1; CDR3aa: CASSLRGGLEAFF
v_gene: TRBV7-8; abundance: many; len: 13; d_gene: TRBD2; j_gene: TRBJ2-1; CDR3aa: CASSLPGAGEQFF
v_gene: TRBV7-2; abundance: many; len: 16; d_gene: NA; j_gene: TRBJ2-2; CDR3aa: CASSPRAQGLGGELFF
v_gene: TRBV18; abundance: NA; len: 13; d_gene: NA; j_gene: TRBJ2-5; CDR3aa: CASSLIYQETQYF
v_gene: TRBV10-3; abundance: few; len: 13; d_gene: NA; j_gene: TRBJ2-7; CDR3aa: CAVQGIGSWEQYF
v_gene: TRBV7-2; abundance: many; len: 14; d_gene: NA; j_gene: TRBJ1-1; CDR3aa: CASSLSWGGTEAFF
v_gene: TRBV7-2; abundance: NA; len: 16; d_gene: NA; j_gene: TRBJ1-2; CDR3aa: CASSSRPQGLGYGYTF
v_gene: TRBV11-2; abundance: many; len: 15; d_gene: NA; j_gene: TRBJ1-6; CDR3aa: CASSPRGGPGSPLHF
v_gene: TRBV27; abundance: few; len: 14; d_gene: NA; j_gene: TRBJ1-2; CDR3aa: CASSLRQSEGGYTF
v_gene: TRBV7-2; abundance: many; len: 13; d_gene: NA; j_gene: TRBJ1-5; CDR3aa: CASSSRDGQPQHF
v_gene: TRBV28; abundance: many; len: 14; d_gene: NA; j_gene: TRBJ2-5; CDR3aa: CASRPQGRGETQYF
v_gene: TRBV7-2; abundance: NA; len: 15; d_gene: NA; j_gene: TRBJ1-1; CDR3aa: CASSLLGHSNTEAFF
v_gene: TRBV5-4; abundance: many; len: 15; d_gene: NA; j_gene: TRBJ2-3; CDR3aa: CASSLEITRTDTQYF
v_gene: TRBV4-1; abundance: NA; len: 14; d_gene: NA; j_gene: TRBJ1-2; CDR3aa: CASSRPDWGYGYTF
v_gene: TRBV11-2; abundance: NA; len: 13; d_gene: NA; j_gene: TRBJ1-1; CDR3aa: CASSSQRDTEAFF
v_gene: TRBV11-2; abundance: many; len: 16; d_gene: NA; j_gene: TRBJ2-4; CDR3aa: CASSLGQLIAKNIQYF
v_gene: TRBV7-2; abundance: many; len: 15; d_gene: NA; j_gene: TRBJ2-3; CDR3aa: CASSGRHFGTDTQYF
v_gene: TRBV12-3/TRBV12-4; abundance: NA; len: 17; d_gene: NA; j_gene: TRBJ1-1; CDR3aa: CASRSLARGSSNTEAFF
v_gene: TRBV2; abundance: NA; len: 13; d_gene: TRBD1; j_gene: TRBJ2-3; CDR3aa: CASRGQDTNTQYF
v_gene: TRBV7-9; abundance: few; len: 14; d_gene: NA; j_gene: TRBJ2-5; CDR3aa: CASSLRARQETQYF
v_gene: TRBV4-3; abundance: NA; len: 15; d_gene: NA; j_gene: TRBJ2-1; CDR3aa: CASSQDSTSYNEQFF
v_gene: TRBV2; abundance: few; len: 13; d_gene: NA; j_gene: TRBJ2-7; CDR3aa: CASRVRGTYEQYF
v_gene: TRBV19; abundance: many; len: 13; d_gene: NA; j_gene: TRBJ1-5; CDR3aa: CASSSRPERPQHF
v_gene: TRBV5-6; abundance: many; len: 15; d_gene: NA; j_gene: TRBJ2-1; CDR3aa: CASSFGQLSYNEQFF
v_gene: TRBV13; abundance: many; len: 17; d_gene: NA; j_gene: TRBJ2-3; CDR3aa: CASSLTLRDLSTDTQYF
v_gene: TRBV29-1; abundance: few; len: 13; d_gene: TRBD1; j_gene: TRBJ1-2; CDR3aa: CSVAPGQGYGYTF
v_gene: TRBV12-3/TRBV12-4; abundance: many; len: 16; d_gene: TRBD1; j_gene: TRBJ1-4; CDR3aa: CASSAGQGGTNEKLFF
v_gene: TRBV28; abundance: many; len: 13; d_gene: TRBD1; j_gene: TRBJ1-1; CDR3aa: CASSTGGRAEAFF
v_gene: TRBV2; abundance: NA; len: 15; d_gene: NA; j_gene: TRBJ2-3; CDR3aa: CASSESVLGGDTQYF
v_gene: TRBV7-9; abundance: many; len: 12; d_gene: NA; j_gene: TRBJ2-3; CDR3aa: CASSGVADTQYF
v_gene: TRBV27; abundance: NA; len: 15; d_gene: TRBD1; j_gene: TRBJ1-5; CDR3aa: CASRLTRQGGQPQHF
v_gene: TRBV28; abundance: NA; len: 14; d_gene: NA; j_gene: TRBJ1-1; CDR3aa: CASSLIAGNTEAFF
v_gene: TRBV28; abundance: few; len: 12; d_gene: NA; j_gene: TRBJ1-5; CDR3aa: CASGGSHQPQHF
v_gene: TRBV29-1; abundance: many; len: 12; d_gene: NA; j_gene: TRBJ1-4; CDR3aa: CSVGELNEKLFF
v_gene: TRBV7-2; abundance: many; len: 14; d_gene: NA; j_gene: TRBJ1-1; CDR3aa: CASSEIPANTEAFF
v_gene: TRBV7-8; abundance: many; len: 17; d_gene: TRBD2; j_gene: TRBJ2-3; CDR3aa: CASSPGLMGGGADTQYF
v_gene: TRBV7-2; abundance: many; len: 15; d_gene: NA; j_gene: TRBJ1-2; CDR3aa: CASSLEFAGTLGYTF